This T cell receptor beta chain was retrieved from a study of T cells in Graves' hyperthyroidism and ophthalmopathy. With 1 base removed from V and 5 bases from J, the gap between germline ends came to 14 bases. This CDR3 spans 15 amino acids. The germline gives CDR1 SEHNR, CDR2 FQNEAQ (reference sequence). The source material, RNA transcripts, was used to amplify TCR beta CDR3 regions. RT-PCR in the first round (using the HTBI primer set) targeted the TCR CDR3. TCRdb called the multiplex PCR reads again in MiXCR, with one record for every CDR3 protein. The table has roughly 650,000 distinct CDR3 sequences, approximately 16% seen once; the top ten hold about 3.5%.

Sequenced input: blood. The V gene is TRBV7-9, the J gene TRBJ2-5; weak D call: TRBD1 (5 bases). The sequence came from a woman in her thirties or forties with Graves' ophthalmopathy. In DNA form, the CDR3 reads TGTGCCAGCAGCTTAGAATACAAGGGGATGGAGACCCAGTACTTC. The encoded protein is CASSLEYKGMETQYF.